This record looks at one T cell receptor beta chain sequence and its context. Antigen specificity is unknown. The data were taken from a study of T cell responses to AZD1222 COVID-19 vaccine. Study results and limitations: Reports indicate that nearly half of spike-specific TCRs are directed at unmutated variant regions. Among those given AZD1222, only five or six were seropositive at baseline. Scientists sampled the repertoires only once the peak T cell response had passed. Across spike, vaccine-associated CD4 TCRs were found, dominant at 160-218 and 743-854.

The CDR3 consists of 11 residues. Trimming removed 0 bases from V and 4 bases from J, with 3 bases in between. The germline gives CDR1 GTSNPN, CDR2 SVGIG (reference sequence). TCRdb's copy holds only in-frame clones and misses some; the assay was immunoSEQ multiplex PCR. Of around 80,000 clones listed, 80% to 90% are singletons. The sequencing used peripheral blood, collected 28 days after the second AZD1222 dose. The chain employs TRBV30 and TRBJ1-2, with D uncertain. This TCR was recovered from an adult who received the AZD1222 COVID-19 vaccine. CDR3 nucleotide sequence: TGTGCCTGGAGTGTAGCCTATGGCTACACCTTC. Its translation is CAWSVAYGYTF.